Presented here are 13 T cell receptor beta chains from one specimen sequenced in a study of STAT5B mutations in CD4+ large granular lymphocyte leukemia. Some clones are missing from TCRdb's copy, which holds only in-frame ones; the method was immunoSEQ multiplex PCR. The table includes approximately 32,000 clones, more than 55% detected once. Sequencing used CD4+ T cells from blood buffy coats. These receptors all stem from a human donor in good health.

The J gene is TRBJ2-3, the V gene TRBV4-2; D is uncertain. CDR1 is LGHNA, CDR2 YNFKEQ, per germline. The germline V and J ends were trimmed by 1 base and 0 bases, with 8 bases remaining between them. This CDR3 has 15 residues. CDR3 protein: CASSQGTVSTDTQYF. Here the CDR3 DNA reads TGTGCCAGCAGCCAAGGGACGGTTAGCACAGATACGCAGTATTTT.

This clone was observed a handful of times. This chain links TRBV30 with TRBJ2-7; the D gene could be TRBD1 or TRBD2 (6 bases each). The V gene's germline CDR1 is GTSNPN and CDR2 SVGIG (reference sequence). The CDR3 runs 15 residues. V lost 0 bases and J 0 bases, leaving 12 bases between the germline ends. The CDR3 region is CAWSVGGSSSYEQYF. CDR3 DNA: TGTGCCTGGAGTGTAGGGGGGTCCAGCTCCTACGAGCAGTACTTC.

The chain has TRBV11-3 and TRBJ1-6; D is ambiguous. V gave up 0 bases and J gave up 9 bases, with 6 bases separating them. The CDR3 sequence is 13 residues long. Germline assignment: CDR1 SGHNT and CDR2 YENEEA. The DNA of the CDR3 is TGTGCCAGCAGCTTAGATCTTTTTTCACCCCTCCACTTT. Its translation is CASSLDLFSPLHF.

V is TRBV7-2 and J is TRBJ1-1; D may be TRBD1 (5 bases). The CDR3 is 14 residues long. The V end was cut by 5 bases, the J end by 1 base, with 11 bases between. CDR1 and CDR2 from the germline V gene are SGHTA and FQGNSA. The CDR3 nucleotides read TGTGCCAGCAGCCGCCCTCAGGGGAACACTGAAGCTTTCTTT. This gives the protein CASSRPQGNTEAFF.

The chain uses TRBV4-2 and TRBJ2-7; D may be TRBD2 (5 bases). V was cut by 1 base and J by 2 bases, with 15 bases left in between. CDR1 and CDR2 (germline): LGHNA, YNFKEQ. The CDR3 has 16 amino acids. CDR3: CASSQASGMRAYEQYF. CDR3 in DNA: TGTGCCAGCAGCCAAGCTTCCGGGATGAGGGCCTACGAGCAGTACTTC.

In DNA form, the CDR3 reads TGTGCCAGCAGCCCCACCCTCTGGGGCACTGAAGCTTTCTTT. Its translation: CASSPTLWGTEAFF. V gene TRBV7-8 combines with J gene TRBJ1-1; no definite D call. The CDR3 loop spans 14 amino acids. V shed 5 bases and J shed 4 bases, with 14 bases lying between them. Per the germline V gene, CDR1 is SGHVS and CDR2 is FQNEAQ.

This rearrangement joins TRBV19 to TRBJ1-1, with 7 bases aligning to TRBD1. Germline V gene sequence: CDR1 LNHDA, CDR2 SQIVND (reference sequence). The length of the CDR3 is 13 residues. V lost 7 bases to trimming and J lost 3 bases; unmatched junction nucleotides: 5. CDR3 loop: CASTVDRDTEAFF. The CDR3 coding sequence is TGTGCCAGTACCGTCGACAGGGACACTGAAGCTTTCTTT.

The chain employs TRBV10-3 and TRBJ2-5, with D perhaps TRBD1 or TRBD2 (5 bases each). This CDR3 is 13 amino acids long. CDR1 and CDR2 (germline): ENHRY, SYGVKD. Trimming removed 6 bases from V and 3 bases from J, with 11 bases in between. CDR3 DNA: TGTGCCATCAGACGGGACGGTAAAGAGACCCAGTACTTC. This codes for CAIRRDGKETQYF.

V is TRBV30 and J is TRBJ1-1, with TRBD1 as a possible D gene (5 bases). Trimming removed 2 bases at V and 1 base at J, with 11 bases between. CDR1 is GTSNPN, CDR2 SVGIG, per germline (reference sequence). The CDR3 spans 14 residues. This CDR3 is CAWSRGRANTEAFF. CDR3 DNA sequence: TGTGCCTGGAGTCGGGGCAGAGCGAACACTGAAGCTTTCTTT. The full variable domain, rest sourced from reference TRBV30 and TRBJ1-1, is SQTIHQWPATLVQPVGSPLSLECTVEGTSNPNLYWYRQAAGRGLQLLFYSVGIGQISSEVPQNLSASRPQDRQFILSSKKLLLSDSGFYLCAWSRGRANTEAFFGQGTRLTVV.

The gene calls are TRBV7-2 and TRBJ1-2; 7 bases line up with TRBD1. The CDR3 consists of 15 residues. Germline V gives CDR1 SGHTA, CDR2 FQGNSA. J was trimmed by 7 bases and V by 3 bases; bases with no gene match: 11. DNA for the CDR3: TGTGCCAGCAGCTTGCGGGGGACCGCAGGGGGTGGCTACACCTTC. Its translation is CASSLRGTAGGGYTF.

This clone was observed a handful of times. The chain uses TRBV20-1 and TRBJ2-1; D gene ambiguous. Looked up from germline, CDR1 is DFQATT and CDR2 is SNEGSKA (reference sequence). The CDR3 totals 11 residues. V was pared by 6 bases and J by 4 bases, with 7 bases between. CDR3 in amino acids: CSAYEYNEQFF. The CDR3 DNA follows: TGCAGTGCCTATGAATACAATGAGCAGTTCTTC.

The genes are TRBV6-1 and TRBJ1-5; maybe TRBD1 (6 bases). Between the trimmed V and J ends, which lost 10 bases and 4 bases, there was a span of 14 bases. Germline values: CDR1 MNHNS, CDR2 SASEGT. The CDR3 length is 13 residues. CDR3 loop: CATGDRYNQPQHF. The CDR3 DNA is TGTGCCACCGGAGACAGGTATAATCAGCCCCAGCATTTT.

The chain is built from TRBV10-3 and TRBJ2-2; 7 bases map to TRBD2. The germline gives CDR1 ENHRY, CDR2 SYGVKD. The CDR3 is made up of 14 amino acids. The junction had 2 bases not matched to a gene; V was cut back by 6 bases and J by 1 base. Written as DNA, the CDR3 is TGTGCCATCAGGGGGAGGGAGAACACCGGGGAGCTGTTTTTT. Translated, it gives CAIRGRENTGELFF.